These 24 T cell receptor beta chains were sequenced from one sample in a study of T cell repertoires in cytomegalovirus infection (dated by TCRdb to about 2019). TCRdb records Illumina HiSeq 1500 as the sequencer. TCRdb reprocessed the public reads (quality trimming at Q25 with fastp, clone calling with MiXCR) and kept in-frame beta chains. Each entry merges the rows of one CDR3 protein and shows their most common DNA and genes. The sample contains about a million distinct CDR3 sequences, more than 25% of them found a single time. Jointly, the top ten make up more than 12% of the sample. These TCRs are of unknown antigen specificity. The treatment or condition label, read with the paper, signifies: in vitro stimulation with specific CMV peptide epitopes to enrich CMV-specific T cells. Sample: cultured CD8+ T cells from PBMCs, taken from culture after CMV antigen stimulation. These TCRs come from a human donor in good health (CMV status not recorded). Some clones in this sample may be carry-over from other donors' samples.

This clonotype has a handful of counts. CDR3 sequence reads: CASSLLGLADTQYF. The CDR3 bases are TGTGCCAGCAGCTTATTGGGGCTCGCAGATACGCAGTATTTT. The chain uses TRBV7-3 and TRBJ2-3; possibly TRBD1 for D (5 bases). The CDR3 totals 14 residues. The V gene's germline CDR1 is SGHTA and CDR2 FQGTGA. Between the trimmed V and J ends, which lost 2 bases and 4 bases, there was a span of 10 bases.

The rearrangement joins TRBV9 to TRBJ2-6, with D possibly being TRBD1 (6 bases). The germline CDR1 and CDR2 sequences are SGDLS and YYNGEE. This CDR3 spans 16 amino acids. V lost 4 bases, J lost 0 bases, and 11 bases lay in between. CDR3 region: CASSPTGISGANVLTF. DNA for the CDR3: TGTGCCAGCAGCCCCACAGGGATCTCTGGGGCCAACGTCCTGACTTTC.

The rearrangement uses TRBV11-2 and TRBJ1-3, with 8 bases identical to TRBD1. The CDR3 is 19 residues long. Germline lookup yields CDR1 SGHAT and CDR2 FQNNGV. Trimming removed 3 bases from V and 4 bases from J; junction bases left unmatched: 17. In DNA form, the CDR3 reads TGTGCCAGCAGCTTGACACTAAATCACAGGGGGGCAGGAGGAAACACCATATATTTT. It encodes CASSLTLNHRGAGGNTIYF.

The gene calls are TRBV6-5 and TRBJ1-6; D is possibly TRBD1 (5 bases). Germline CDR1 reads MNHEY; CDR2 reads SVGAGI. V lost 0 bases and J 0 bases, leaving 6 bases between the germline ends. The CDR3 covers 16 residues. CDR3 sequence: CASSYSGGSYNSPLHF. The CDR3 DNA is TGTGCCAGCAGTTACTCTGGGGGCTCCTATAATTCACCCCTCCACTTT.

This clonotype has ten or more counts. This chain links TRBV7-2 with TRBJ1-1; D unclear. The CDR3 spans 15 residues. The germline gives CDR1 SGHTA, CDR2 FQGNSA. V shed 1 base and J shed 1 base, with 10 bases lying between them. CDR3 region: CASSLVRRPNTEAFF. CDR3 nucleotides: TGTGCCAGCAGCTTAGTCCGCAGGCCGAACACTGAAGCTTTCTTT. Full variable domain (rest looked up from reference TRBV7-2 and TRBJ1-1): GAGVSQSPSNKVTEKGKDVELRCDPISGHTALYWYRQSLGQGLEFLIYFQGNSAPDKSGLPSDRFSAERTGGSVSTLTIQRTQQEDSAVYLCASSLVRRPNTEAFFGQGTRLTVV.

This clonotype came up many times. The chain has TRBV9 and TRBJ1-1; D unclear. The V end was cut by 4 bases, the J end by 1 base, with 11 bases between. Germline V gives CDR1 SGDLS, CDR2 YYNGEE. The CDR3 loop spans 14 amino acids. Here the CDR3 reads CASSPRGKNTEAFF. The CDR3 DNA reads as TGTGCCAGCAGCCCCCGAGGGAAGAACACTGAAGCTTTCTTT.

The rearrangement links TRBV29-1 to TRBJ2-5; perhaps TRBD2 as D (6 bases). Trimming removed 2 bases at V and 7 bases at J, with 8 bases between. The CDR3 runs 11 residues. CDR1 and CDR2 from the germline V gene are SQVTM and ANQGSEA. The CDR3 nucleotides are TGCAGCGTTGAAAACGGGGGGACCCAGTACTTC. Its protein product is CSVENGGTQYF.

The chain combines TRBV5-6 with TRBJ2-2; 9 nucleotides agree with TRBD1. CDR1 SGHDT and CDR2 YYEEEE come from the germline V gene. V was clipped by 0 bases and J by 5 bases; unmatched bases: 8. The length of the CDR3 is 17 residues. This CDR3 reads CASSLENRGRRTGELFF. CDR3 bases: TGTGCCAGCAGCTTGGAAAACAGGGGGCGTCGAACCGGGGAGCTGTTTTTT.

This clonotype has more than one count but fewer than ten. J is TRBJ2-1 and V is TRBV27; 8 nucleotides match TRBD2. The CDR3 spans 16 residues. V trimming: 3 bases; J trimming: 5 bases; junction bases outside the gene matches: 9. Per germline, CDR1 MNHEY and CDR2 SMNVEV (reference sequence). The CDR3 reads CASSLWRGEVDNEQFF. The CDR3 coding sequence is TGTGCCAGCAGTTTGTGGCGGGGGGAGGTTGACAATGAGCAGTTCTTC.

This clonotype was recorded a few times. The V call is TRBV7-9, the J call TRBJ2-3, with 10 bases that match TRBD1. The CDR3 is 18 residues long. Trimming cost V 4 bases and J 3 bases; bases outside gene matches: 13. In germline, CDR1 is SEHNR, CDR2 FQNEAQ (reference sequence). CDR3 in DNA: TGTGCCAGCAGCTCGACCTTTGACAGGGGGCTGCAAACAGATACGCAGTATTTT. Translation gives CASSSTFDRGLQTDTQYF.

This clonotype has ten or more counts. V and J are TRBV27 and TRBJ1-1; the match to TRBD1 covers 8 bases. The CDR3 length is 12 residues. The V gene's germline CDR1 is MNHEY and CDR2 SMNVEV (reference sequence). The V segment lost 9 bases and the J segment 4 bases; nucleotides outside the gene matches: 4. As DNA, the CDR3 is TGTGCCAGTAAACAGGGGGGCACTGAAGCTTTCTTT. It encodes CASKQGGTEAFF.

The chain employs TRBV5-1 and TRBJ1-4; possibly TRBD1 for D (5 bases). This CDR3 spans 15 amino acids. CDR1 SGHRS and CDR2 YFSETQ come from the germline V gene. Trimming removed 4 bases from V and 7 bases from J, with 17 bases in between. The CDR3 sequence is CASSPFGGEAEKLFF. The CDR3 DNA follows: TGCGCCAGCAGCCCGTTCGGGGGTGAGGCTGAAAAACTGTTTTTT.

This clonotype was observed once. V gene TRBV5-6 combines with J gene TRBJ1-1, with 8 bases fitting TRBD1. J gave up 10 bases and V 0 bases, and 2 bases lay outside the gene matches. CDR3 length: 12 amino acids. Germline V gives CDR1 SGHDT, CDR2 YYEEEE. The DNA for the CDR3 is TGTGCCAGCAGCTTGGTACAGGGGGGAGCTTTCTTT. Translated: CASSLVQGGAFF. The full variable domain, its missing parts supplied by reference TRBV5-6 and TRBJ1-1, is DAGVTQSPTHLIKTRGQQVTLRCSPKSGHDTVSWYQQALGQGPQFIFQYYEEEERQRGNFPDRFSGHQFPNYSSELNVNALLLGDSALYLCASSLVQGGAFFGQGTRLTVV.

The chain links TRBV4-3 to TRBJ1-2, with D perhaps TRBD1 (5 bases). Between the trimmed V and J ends, which lost 0 bases and 4 bases, there was a span of 18 bases. The germline CDR1 and CDR2 sequences are LGHNA and YSLEER. The CDR3 sequence is 17 residues long. CDR3 in amino acids: CASSQEGYGGRSYGYTF. The CDR3, as DNA: TGCGCCAGCAGCCAAGAAGGATACGGGGGACGAAGCTATGGCTACACCTTC.

The genes are TRBV10-3 and TRBJ2-7; possibly TRBD1 for D (6 bases). Germline V gives CDR1 ENHRY, CDR2 SYGVKD. Trimming left V 0 bases short and J 0 bases short, with 18 bases between. The CDR3 spans 18 residues. As DNA, the CDR3 is TGTGCCATCAGTGAGTCGATTCAGAGACAGGAGGCCTCCTACGAGCAGTACTTC. This gives the protein CAISESIQRQEASYEQYF.

V gene TRBV5-1 combines with J gene TRBJ1-4; D not certain. CDR3 length: 13 residues. The ends were cut back, 4 bases at V and 5 bases at J, with 9 bases in the middle. Per the germline V gene, CDR1 is SGHRS and CDR2 is YFSETQ. The CDR3 nucleotides are TGCGCCAGCAGCAAGACGGTCAATGAAAAACTGTTTTTT. Amino acids: CASSKTVNEKLFF.

The CDR3 DNA is TGTGCCAGCAGTTTCGGCAGTGGGTTCACAGATACGCAGTATTTT. It yields the protein CASSFGSGFTDTQYF. The chain is built from TRBV12-3 or TRBV12-4 and TRBJ2-3, with unresolved D. The CDR3 has 15 amino acids. V lost 3 bases and J lost 2, with 12 bases in between.

The chain couples TRBV7-9 to TRBJ2-7, with D possibly called TRBD1 or TRBD2 (5 bases each). Per the germline V gene, CDR1 is SEHNR and CDR2 is FQNEAQ (reference sequence). This CDR3 region has 15 residues. Trimming took off 3 bases at V and 3 bases at J, with 15 bases between the two ends. Here the CDR3 reads CASSLGVPGYYEQYV. The CDR3 DNA sequence: TGTGCCAGCAGCTTGGGGGTACCTGGTTACTACGAGCAGTACGTC.

In this sample, this clonotype turned up a few times. This chain joins TRBV5-1 and TRBJ2-3; 7 bases align to TRBD1. The V gene's germline CDR1 is SGHRS and CDR2 YFSETQ. The CDR3 is 16 residues long. J gave up 2 bases and V 2 bases, and 8 bases lay outside the gene matches. The CDR3 sequence is CASSFTGDVVTDTQYF. CDR3 in DNA: TGCGCCAGCAGCTTTACAGGGGACGTTGTCACAGATACGCAGTATTTT.

J is TRBJ2-3 and V is TRBV29-1, with TRBD2 matching over 9 bases. Germline loops: CDR1 SQVTM, CDR2 ANQGSEA. The trim removed 0 bases at V and 0 bases at J, leaving 7 bases unmatched. The CDR3 contains 17 residues. The CDR3 DNA reads TGCAGCGTTGAAGATTCTAGCGGGGAATCTAGCACAGATACGCAGTATTTT. It encodes CSVEDSSGESSTDTQYF.

This chain joins TRBV19 and TRBJ1-2; TRBD1 matches 7 bases. CDR3 length: 14 residues. The V and J ends lost 6 bases and 1 base, in that order; junction bases with no gene match: 5. Per the germline V gene, CDR1 is LNHDA and CDR2 is SQIVND (reference sequence). The CDR3 nucleotides read TGTGCCAGTAGCACGGGACAGCTTAACTATGGCTACACCTTC. Translating it yields CASSTGQLNYGYTF.

This clonotype was counted between two and nine times. This sequence joins TRBV7-6 and TRBJ2-1; TRBD2 aligns across 7 bases. This CDR3 is 19 amino acids long. Germline V CDR1 and CDR2: SGHVS, FNYEAQ. V trimming: 5 bases; J trimming: 7 bases; junction bases outside the gene matches: 23. The CDR3 nucleotides read TGTGCCAGCAGCACCTCGAATCCTGCCGTGGGAGGGGTTTTGAATGAGCAGTTCTTC. Amino acid sequence: CASSTSNPAVGGVLNEQFF.

In its sample, this clonotype was seen a few times. CDR3 bases: TGTGCCAGTAGTTCTTTCCTCGGGGGCGAGCAGTACTTC. Protein sequence: CASSSFLGGEQYF. The J gene is TRBJ2-7, the V gene TRBV19; tentatively, D is TRBD2 (6 bases). V lost 5 bases and J lost 6, with 14 bases in between. The length of the CDR3 is 13 residues. CDR1 and CDR2 from the germline V gene are LNHDA and SQIVND (reference sequence).

This clonotype was observed a few times. The V gene is TRBV6-2 or TRBV6-3, the J gene TRBJ1-5; D uncertain. The length of the CDR3 is 15 residues. V gave up 2 bases and J gave up 0 bases, with 8 bases separating them. Germline V lookup: CDR1 MNHEY, CDR2 SVGEGT. CDR3 residues: CASSYEGYSNQPQHF. The CDR3 bases are TGTGCCAGCAGTTACGAGGGTTATAGCAATCAGCCCCAGCATTTT.